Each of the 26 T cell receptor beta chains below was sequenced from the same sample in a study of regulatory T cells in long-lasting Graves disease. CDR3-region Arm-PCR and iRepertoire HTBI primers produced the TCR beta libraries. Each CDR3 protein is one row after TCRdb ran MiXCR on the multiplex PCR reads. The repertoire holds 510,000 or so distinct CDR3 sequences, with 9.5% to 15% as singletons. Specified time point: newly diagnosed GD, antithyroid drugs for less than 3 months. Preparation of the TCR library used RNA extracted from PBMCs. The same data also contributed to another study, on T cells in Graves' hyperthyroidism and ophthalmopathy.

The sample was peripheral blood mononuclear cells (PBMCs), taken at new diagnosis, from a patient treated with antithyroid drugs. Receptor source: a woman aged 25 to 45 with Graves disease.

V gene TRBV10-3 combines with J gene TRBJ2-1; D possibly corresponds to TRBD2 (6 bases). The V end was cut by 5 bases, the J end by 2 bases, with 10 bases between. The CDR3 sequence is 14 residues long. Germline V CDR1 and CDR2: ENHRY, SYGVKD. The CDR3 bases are TGTGCCATCAGTCGGAGGGAACCCTACAATGAGCAGTTCTTC. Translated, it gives CAISRREPYNEQFF.

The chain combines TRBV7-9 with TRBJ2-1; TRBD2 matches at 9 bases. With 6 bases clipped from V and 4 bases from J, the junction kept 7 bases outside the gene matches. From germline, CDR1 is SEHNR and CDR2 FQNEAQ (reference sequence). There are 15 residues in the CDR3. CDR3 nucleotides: TGTGCCAGCAGGTCGACTAGCGGAGGTTACAATGAGCAGTTCTTC. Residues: CASRSTSGGYNEQFF.

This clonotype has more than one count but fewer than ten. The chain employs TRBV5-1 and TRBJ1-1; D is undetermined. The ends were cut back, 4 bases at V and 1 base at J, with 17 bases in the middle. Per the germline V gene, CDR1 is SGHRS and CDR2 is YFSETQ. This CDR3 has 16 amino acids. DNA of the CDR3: TGCGCCAGCAGCCAAGGGATAGGGCTGACGAACACTGAAGCTTTCTTT. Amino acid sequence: CASSQGIGLTNTEAFF.

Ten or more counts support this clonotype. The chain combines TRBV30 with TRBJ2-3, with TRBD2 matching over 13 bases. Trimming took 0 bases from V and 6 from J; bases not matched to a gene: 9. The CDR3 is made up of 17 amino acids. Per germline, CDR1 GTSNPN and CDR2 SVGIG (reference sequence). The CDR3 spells CAWSVRRTSGRGDTQYF. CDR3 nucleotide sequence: TGTGCCTGGAGTGTACGAAGGACTAGCGGGAGAGGGGATACGCAGTATTTT.

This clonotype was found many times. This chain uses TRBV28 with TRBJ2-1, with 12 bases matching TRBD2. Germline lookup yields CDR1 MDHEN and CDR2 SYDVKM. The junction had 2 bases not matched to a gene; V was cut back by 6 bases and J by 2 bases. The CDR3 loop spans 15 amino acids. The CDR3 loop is CASRLAGGAYNEQFF. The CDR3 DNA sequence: TGTGCCAGCAGGCTAGCGGGGGGGGCCTACAATGAGCAGTTCTTC.

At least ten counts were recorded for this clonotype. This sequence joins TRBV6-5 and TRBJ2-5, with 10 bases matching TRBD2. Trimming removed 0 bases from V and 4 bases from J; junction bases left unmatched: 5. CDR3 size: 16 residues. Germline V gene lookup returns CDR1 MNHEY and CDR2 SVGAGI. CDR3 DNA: TGTGCCAGCAGTTACTCGACTAGCGGGTGGGGAGAGACCCAGTACTTC. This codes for CASSYSTSGWGETQYF.

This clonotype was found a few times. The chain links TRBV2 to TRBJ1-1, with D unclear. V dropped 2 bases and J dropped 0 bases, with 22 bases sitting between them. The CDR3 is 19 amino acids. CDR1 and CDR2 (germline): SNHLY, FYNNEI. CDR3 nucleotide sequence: TGTGCCAGCAGTGAAACGCGGACTACTCGGACCTTGGTGAACACTGAAGCTTTCTTT. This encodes CASSETRTTRTLVNTEAFF.

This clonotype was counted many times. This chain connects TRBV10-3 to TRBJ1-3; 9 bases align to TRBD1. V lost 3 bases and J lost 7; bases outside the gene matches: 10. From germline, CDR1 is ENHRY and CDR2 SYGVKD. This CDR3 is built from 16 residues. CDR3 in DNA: TGTGCCATCAGTGAAGGGGCACAGGGGGCGCAGAACACCATATATTTT. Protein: CAISEGAQGAQNTIYF.

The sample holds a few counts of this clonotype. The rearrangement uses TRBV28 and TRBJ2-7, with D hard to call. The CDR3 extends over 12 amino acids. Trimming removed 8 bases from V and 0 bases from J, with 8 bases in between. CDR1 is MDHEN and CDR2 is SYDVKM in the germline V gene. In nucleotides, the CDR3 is TGTGCCAGCGGCGGTCGCTCCTACGAGCAGTACTTC. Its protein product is CASGGRSYEQYF.

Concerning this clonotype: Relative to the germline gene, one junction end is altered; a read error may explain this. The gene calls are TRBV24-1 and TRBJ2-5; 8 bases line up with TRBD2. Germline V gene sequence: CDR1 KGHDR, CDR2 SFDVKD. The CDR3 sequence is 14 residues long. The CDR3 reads CATSDSGLGETRYF. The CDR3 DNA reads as TGTGCCACCAGTGACTCGGGACTAGGAGAGACCCGGTACTTC.

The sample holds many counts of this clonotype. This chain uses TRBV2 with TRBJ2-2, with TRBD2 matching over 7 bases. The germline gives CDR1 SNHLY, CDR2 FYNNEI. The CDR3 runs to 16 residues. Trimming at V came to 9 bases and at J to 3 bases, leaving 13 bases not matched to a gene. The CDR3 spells CASHYPLGGDTGELFF. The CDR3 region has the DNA TGTGCCAGTCACTACCCTCTTGGGGGGGACACCGGGGAGCTGTTTTTT.

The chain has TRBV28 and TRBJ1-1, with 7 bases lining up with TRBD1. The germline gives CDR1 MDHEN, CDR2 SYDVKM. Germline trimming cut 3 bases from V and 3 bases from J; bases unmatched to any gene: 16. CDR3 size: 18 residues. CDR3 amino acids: CASSFPPGGVTRYTEAFF. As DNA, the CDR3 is TGTGCCAGCAGTTTTCCCCCAGGGGGTGTCACGAGGTACACTGAAGCTTTCTTT.

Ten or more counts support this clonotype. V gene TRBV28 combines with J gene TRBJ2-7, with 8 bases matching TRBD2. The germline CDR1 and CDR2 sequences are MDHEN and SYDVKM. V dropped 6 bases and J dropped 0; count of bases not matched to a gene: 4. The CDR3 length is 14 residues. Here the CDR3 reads CASRLAGSSYEQYF. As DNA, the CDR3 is TGTGCCAGCAGGCTAGCGGGTAGCTCCTACGAGCAGTACTTC.

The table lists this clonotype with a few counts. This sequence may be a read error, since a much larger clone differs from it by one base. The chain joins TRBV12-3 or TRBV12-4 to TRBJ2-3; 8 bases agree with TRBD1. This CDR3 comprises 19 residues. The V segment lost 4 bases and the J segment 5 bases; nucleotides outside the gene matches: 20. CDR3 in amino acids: CASSSKAFTPTGVQDTQYF. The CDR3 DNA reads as TGTGCCAGCAGTTCGAAAGCATTTACCCCGACAGGGGTCCAAGATACGCAGTATTTT.

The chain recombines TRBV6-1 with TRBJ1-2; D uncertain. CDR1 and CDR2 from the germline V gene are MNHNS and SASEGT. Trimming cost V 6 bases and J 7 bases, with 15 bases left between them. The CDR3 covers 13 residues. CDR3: CASRDLGRGGYTF. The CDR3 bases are TGTGCCAGCAGGGATCTAGGGAGAGGTGGCTACACCTTC.

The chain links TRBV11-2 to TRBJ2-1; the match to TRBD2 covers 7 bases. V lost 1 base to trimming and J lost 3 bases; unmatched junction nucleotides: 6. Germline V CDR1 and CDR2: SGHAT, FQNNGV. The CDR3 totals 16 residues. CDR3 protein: CASSLGASGFYNEQFF. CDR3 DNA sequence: TGTGCCAGCAGCTTAGGGGCTAGCGGCTTCTACAATGAGCAGTTCTTC.

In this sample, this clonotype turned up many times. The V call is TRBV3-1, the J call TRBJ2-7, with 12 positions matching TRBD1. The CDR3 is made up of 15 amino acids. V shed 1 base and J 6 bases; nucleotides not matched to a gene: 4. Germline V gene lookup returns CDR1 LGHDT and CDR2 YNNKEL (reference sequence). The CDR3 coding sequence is TGTGCCAGCAGCCAAGCCGGGACAGGGGGCTTCGAGCAGTACTTC. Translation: CASSQAGTGGFEQYF.

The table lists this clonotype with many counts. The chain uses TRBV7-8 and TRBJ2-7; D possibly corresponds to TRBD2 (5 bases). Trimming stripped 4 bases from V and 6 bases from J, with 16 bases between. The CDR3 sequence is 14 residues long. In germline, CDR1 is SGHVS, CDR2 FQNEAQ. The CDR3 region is CASSSELRVVEQYF. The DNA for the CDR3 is TGTGCCAGCAGCTCCGAACTGAGGGTCGTCGAGCAGTACTTC.

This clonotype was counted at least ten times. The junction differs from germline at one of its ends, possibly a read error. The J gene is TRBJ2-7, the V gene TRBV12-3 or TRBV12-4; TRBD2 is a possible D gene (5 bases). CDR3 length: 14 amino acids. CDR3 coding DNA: TGTACCAGCAGTTTGATCGGCGGACTGGGCGAGCAGTACTTC. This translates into CTSSLIGGLGEQYF.

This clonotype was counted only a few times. The CDR3 here is CSVPLLAGGTGELFF. Here the CDR3 DNA reads TGCAGTGTCCCGTTATTAGCGGGCGGGACCGGGGAGCTGTTTTTT. The V call is TRBV20-1, the J call TRBJ2-2; 7 bases map to TRBD2. Germline V gene sequence: CDR1 DFQATT, CDR2 SNEGSKA (reference sequence). Losses at the gene ends were 7 bases for V and 5 bases for J; bases not matched to a gene: 13. This CDR3 spans 15 amino acids.

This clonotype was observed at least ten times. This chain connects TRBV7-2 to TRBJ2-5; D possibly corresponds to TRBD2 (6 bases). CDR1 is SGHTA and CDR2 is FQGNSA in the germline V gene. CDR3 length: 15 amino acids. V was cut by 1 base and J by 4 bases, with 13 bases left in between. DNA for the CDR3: TGTGCCAGCAGCTTAGTGGGGGGAATAGGAGAGACCCAGTACTTC. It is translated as CASSLVGGIGETQYF.

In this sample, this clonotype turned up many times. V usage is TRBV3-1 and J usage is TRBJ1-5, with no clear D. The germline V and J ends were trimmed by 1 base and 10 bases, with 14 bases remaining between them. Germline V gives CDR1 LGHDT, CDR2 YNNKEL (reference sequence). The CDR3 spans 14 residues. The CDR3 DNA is TGTGCCAGCAGCCAAGGGCCCATCAGAGGTCCCCAGCATTTT. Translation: CASSQGPIRGPQHF. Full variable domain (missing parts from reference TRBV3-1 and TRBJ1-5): DTAVSQTPKYLVTQMGNDKSIKCEQNLGHDTMYWYKQDSKKFLKIMFSYNNKELIINETVPNRFSPKSPDKAHLNLHINSLELGDSAVYFCASSQGPIRGPQHFGDGTRLSIL.

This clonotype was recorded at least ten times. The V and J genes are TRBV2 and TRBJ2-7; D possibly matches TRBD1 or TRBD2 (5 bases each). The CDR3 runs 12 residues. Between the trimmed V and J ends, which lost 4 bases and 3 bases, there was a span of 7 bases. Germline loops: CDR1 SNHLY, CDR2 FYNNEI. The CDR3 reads CASSGDVYEQYF. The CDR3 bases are TGTGCCAGCAGTGGGGACGTCTACGAGCAGTACTTC.

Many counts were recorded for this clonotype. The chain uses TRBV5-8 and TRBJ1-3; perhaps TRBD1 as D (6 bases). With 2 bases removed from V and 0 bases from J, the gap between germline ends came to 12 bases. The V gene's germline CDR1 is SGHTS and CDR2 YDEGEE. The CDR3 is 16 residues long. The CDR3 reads CASSFAGASSGNTIYF. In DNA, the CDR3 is TGTGCCAGCAGCTTCGCAGGGGCGTCCTCTGGAAACACCATATATTTT.

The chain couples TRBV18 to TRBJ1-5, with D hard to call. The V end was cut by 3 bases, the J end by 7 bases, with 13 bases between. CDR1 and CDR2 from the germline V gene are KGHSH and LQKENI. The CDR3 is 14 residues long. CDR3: CASSPGRADQPQHF. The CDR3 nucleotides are TGTGCCAGCTCACCGGGGAGGGCCGACCAGCCCCAGCATTTT.

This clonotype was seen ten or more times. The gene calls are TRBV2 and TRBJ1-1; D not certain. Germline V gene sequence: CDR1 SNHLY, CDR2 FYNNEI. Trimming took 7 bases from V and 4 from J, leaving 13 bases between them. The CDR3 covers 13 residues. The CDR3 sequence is CASTTSTGTEAFF. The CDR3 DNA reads TGTGCCAGCACAACATCCACTGGCACTGAAGCTTTCTTT.